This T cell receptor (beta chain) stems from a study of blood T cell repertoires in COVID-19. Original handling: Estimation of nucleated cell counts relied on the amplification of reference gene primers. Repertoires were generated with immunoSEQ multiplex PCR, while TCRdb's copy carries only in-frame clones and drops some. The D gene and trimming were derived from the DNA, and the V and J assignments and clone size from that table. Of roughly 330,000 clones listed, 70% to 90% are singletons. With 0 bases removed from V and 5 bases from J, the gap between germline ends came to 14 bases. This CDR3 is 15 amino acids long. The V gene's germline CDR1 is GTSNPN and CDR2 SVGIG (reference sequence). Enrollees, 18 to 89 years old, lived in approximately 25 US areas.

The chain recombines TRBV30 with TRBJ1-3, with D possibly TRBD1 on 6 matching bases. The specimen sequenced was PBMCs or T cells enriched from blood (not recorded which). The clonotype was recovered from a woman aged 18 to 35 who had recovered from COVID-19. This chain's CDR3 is CAWSVFWDTRNTIYF. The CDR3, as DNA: TGTGCCTGGAGTGTTTTTTGGGACACGCGAAACACCATATATTTT. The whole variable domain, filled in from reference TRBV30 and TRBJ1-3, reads SQTIHQWPATLVQPVGSPLSLECTVEGTSNPNLYWYRQAAGRGLQLLFYSVGIGQISSEVPQNLSASRPQDRQFILSSKKLLLSDSGFYLCAWSVFWDTRNTIYFGEGSWLTVV.